The subject of this entry is one T cell receptor beta chain. Its binding antigen is unknown. The record has no base qualities; no much larger clone is one base away. The CDR3 regions of human TCRbeta chains were analyzed by immunosequencing. Regarding the original processing steps: Repertoire TCRs were checked for matches against a reference library of SARS-CoV-2-specific TCRs that had been generated using the MIRA antigen-specificity platform. Breadth was defined as the fraction of unique TCRs that were SARS-CoV-2-associated, and depth was defined as the fraction of total T cells that were SARS-CoV-2-associated. Using the MIRA data, each spike-specific TCR was assigned both to the spike region to which the TCR was reactive and to a CD4 or CD8 class. Log10-transformed breadth and depth values were compared by one-way ANOVA with Sidak's multiple comparisons tests. The table comes from immuneACCESS by way of TCRdb, which keeps in-frame sequences with V and J called. Part of the clones is missing from these tables; in studies checked, under half for an unresolved V gene and the rest for unknown reasons. V, J and clone size derive from that table, while D and trimming were established from the DNA sequence. The sample table contains some 180,000 clones; only one count was recorded for around nine tenths of them. The ten largest clones add up to about 1.6% of the sample.

Read against the paper, the sample's time point label means: baseline before first vaccination. Vaccinee samples came from UK trials COV001 and COV002, including a single-blind randomized controlled phase 2/3 trial of AZD1222 (ChAdOx1 nCoV-19) in healthy adults. For TCRbeta chain sequencing, PBMC samples were collected from trial participants at day 0 and at day 28 after the second dose. The sample belongs to a study of T cell responses to AZD1222 COVID-19 vaccine (dated by TCRdb to the early 2020s). In the study overall: Because spike-specific TCR depth and breadth did not differ between the two schedules, AZD1222 recipients who got a second dose at roughly 4 weeks were pooled with those who got a second dose at roughly 12 weeks. A total of about 230 trial participants underwent TCR sequencing, of whom approximately 210 received two doses of AZD1222 and 26 received two doses of the MenACWY control vaccine. Trial participants were enrolled into age subgroups of 18-55, 56-69 and 70-plus years, which contained about 150, 28 and 57 TCR-sequenced participants, respectively.

General findings and caveats noted by the study authors: A significant rise in spike-specific TCR breadth and depth was observed after two AZD1222 doses relative to day 0 and relative to MenACWY recipients. Nearly half of unique spike-specific TCRs reportedly recognized epitopes outside regions mutated in the B.1.351 and B.1.1.7 variants. The vaccine-associated CD4 TCRs covered the entire spike protein, and the dominant responses fell in regions 160-218 and 743-854. Most participants were white British and females outnumbered males, and the authors suggested that clonal diversity may have been underestimated. Conclusions about previously exposed vaccinees are limited, since just five or six AZD1222 recipients were seropositive for SARS-CoV-2 at baseline. Because no day 14 peak-response samples were available, repertoires were characterized only after the peak T cell response. The 56-69-year group was small, and its depth increase did not reach significance, likely because of low power.

The junction carries 14 bases between V and J, which are trimmed by 8 bases and 0 bases respectively. Inclusive of the bounding cysteine and phenylalanine, the CDR3 is 15 residues long. Just CDR3 DNA is preserved here, 45 bases in frame from base 1. The germline V gene (reference sequence) specifies MNHEY as CDR1 and SMNVEV as CDR2. The clonotype originates from an adult in good health. The chain couples TRBV27 to TRBJ1-5, with TRBD1 tentatively as D gene (6 bases match). The sequencing used peripheral blood, collected on day 0 of AZD1222 vaccination. The CDR3 sequence is CASRSGVSSNQPQHF. The nucleotide sequence reads as follows: TGTGCCAGCCGGTCAGGGGTATCTAGCAATCAGCCCCAGCATTTT.